The clone carrying this T cell receptor beta chain was counted ten times or more. The antigen remains unidentified. From roughly 400 ng of RNA, a library with molecular barcoded alpha/delta and beta/gamma adaptors was made. A single record per CDR3 protein comes from TCRdb applying MiXCR to the reads. The sample has roughly 82,000 distinct CDR3 sequences, roughly 12% seen once. This specimen comes from a study of read filtering for tumor transcriptome and immune sequencing. CDR1 is DFQATT and CDR2 is SNEGSKA in the germline V gene (reference sequence). V lost 1 base, J lost 2 bases, and 12 bases lay in between. CDR3 length equals 15 residues. Notes on the study in general: Compared with RNA-seq, IR-seq gave much higher clonotype depth and reliability. Approximately 82% of IR-seq clonotypes had a single read, yet these held approximately 3.7% of reads.

The clonotype originates from a donor over 35 with multiple myeloma. The chain carries TRBV20-1 and TRBJ1-5, with D maybe TRBD1 (6 bases). Specimen: a population of CD138-negative cells sorted from bone marrow. CDR3 loop: CSARVTGTGNQPQHF. DNA for the CDR3: TGCAGTGCTAGAGTCACAGGGACGGGCAATCAGCCCCAGCATTTT.